The 18 T cell receptor beta chains reported below all come from one sample, sequenced in a study of glioma-infiltrating T cells after dendritic cell vaccination. TCRdb's copy holds only in-frame clones and misses some; the assay was immunoSEQ multiplex PCR. The sample carries tens of thousands of clones, 85% to 95% recorded once. Material: blood, obtained before dendritic cell vaccination. The receptors originated from a human donor with glioblastoma.

The chain has TRBV11-2 and TRBJ1-4; D remains ambiguous. Germline loops: CDR1 SGHAT, CDR2 FQNNGV. Trimming stripped 5 bases from V and 2 bases from J, with 9 bases between. The CDR3 spans 14 residues. DNA for the CDR3: TGTGCCAGCAGCCTTCGCGGGACTAATGAAAAACTGTTTTTT. Protein sequence: CASSLRGTNEKLFF.

The rearrangement links TRBV6-5 to TRBJ2-5, with D possibly TRBD1 on 5 matching bases. CDR1 and CDR2 (germline): MNHEY, SVGAGI. This CDR3 is built from 15 residues. The ends were cut back, 6 bases at V and 5 bases at J, with 19 bases in the middle. In nucleotides, the CDR3 is TGTGCCAGCAGCCCAGAAAGGGGTGGTGGGGAGACCCAGTACTTC. Amino acid sequence: CASSPERGGGETQYF.

This chain connects TRBV19 to TRBJ2-2; 10 bases map to TRBD1. This CDR3 comprises 14 residues. V shed 10 bases, J shed 6 bases, and the junction held 8 bases outside the gene matches. Germline V CDR1 and CDR2: LNHDA, SQIVND (reference sequence). DNA for the CDR3: TGTGCCACCTTAGGGACAGGGGTCCCCGGGGAGCTGTTTTTT. This codes for CATLGTGVPGELFF.

The V and J genes are TRBV23-1 and TRBJ2-2; 10 bases are a match to TRBD1. TRBV23-1 is known as an ORF, though its function is uncertain. The CDR3 length is 20 residues. The J segment lost 6 bases and the V segment lost 0 bases, leaving 16 bases of the junction unmatched. CDR3 sequence reads: CASSQSGGTGVAGSAGELFF. The CDR3, as DNA: TGCGCCAGCAGTCAATCGGGTGGGACAGGGGTAGCGGGCTCCGCCGGGGAGCTGTTTTTT.

This clone was seen only once. This rearrangement joins TRBV27 to TRBJ1-2; 10 positions agree with TRBD1. The CDR3 loop spans 15 amino acids. Germline CDR1 is MNHEY and CDR2 is SMNVEV (reference sequence). V dropped 6 bases and J dropped 8; count of bases not matched to a gene: 12. CDR3 loop: CASRIRQGAGYGYTF. CDR3 in DNA: TGTGCCAGCAGAATTCGACAGGGGGCGGGGTACGGCTACACCTTC.

The chain employs TRBV6-5 and TRBJ1-2, with 10 bases fitting TRBD1. CDR1 is MNHEY, CDR2 SVGAGI, per germline. The CDR3 has 12 amino acids. V lost 6 bases, J lost 8 bases, and 3 bases stayed unmatched. CDR3: CASSPGQGGYTF. The CDR3 DNA follows: TGTGCCAGCAGCCCGGGACAGGGGGGCTACACCTTC.

The chain couples TRBV29-1 to TRBJ2-1; D remains unclear. The CDR3 is made up of 10 amino acids. The V end lost 4 bases, the J end lost 7 bases, and 5 bases lay between the germline ends. CDR1 and CDR2 from the germline V gene are SQVTM and ANQGSEA. The CDR3 region has the DNA TGCAGCGTTGGGCTTAATGAGCAGTTCTTC. Translation gives CSVGLNEQFF.

V and J are TRBV7-2 and TRBJ2-5; 14 bases fit TRBD2. The CDR3 loop spans 18 amino acids. Germline-derived CDR1 and CDR2 are SGHTA and FQGNSA. V trimming: 1 base; J trimming: 0 bases; junction bases outside the gene matches: 4. CDR3 in amino acids: CASSLGRTSGRYQETQYF. As DNA, the CDR3 is TGTGCCAGCAGCTTAGGGAGGACTAGCGGGAGGTACCAAGAGACCCAGTACTTC.

V is TRBV2 and J is TRBJ2-2; maybe TRBD2 (5 bases). CDR1 SNHLY and CDR2 FYNNEI come from the germline V gene. The V and J ends lost 8 bases and 6 bases respectively, with 10 bases between them. The CDR3 consists of 12 residues. The CDR3 spells CASRGSAGELFF. Written as DNA, the CDR3 is TGTGCCAGCCGAGGGAGCGCCGGGGAGCTGTTTTTT.

This sequence joins TRBV2 and TRBJ1-2; 7 nucleotides align to TRBD1. This CDR3 is built from 16 residues. Per the germline V gene, CDR1 is SNHLY and CDR2 is FYNNEI. The J segment lost 0 bases and the V segment lost 8 bases, leaving 12 bases of the junction unmatched. CDR3 sequence: CASGNRGLEANYGYTF. In nucleotides, the CDR3 is TGTGCCAGCGGTAACAGGGGACTCGAAGCTAACTATGGCTACACCTTC.

The chain uses TRBV5-4 and TRBJ2-1; D is perhaps TRBD2 (5 bases). Per the germline V gene, CDR1 is SGHNT and CDR2 is YYREEE (reference sequence). The CDR3 extends over 14 amino acids. Trimming took 4 bases from V and 5 from J, leaving 13 bases between them. The DNA for the CDR3 is TGTGCCAGCAGCCCCCCCGGGGTTGACAATGAGCAGTTCTTC. Protein sequence: CASSPPGVDNEQFF.

V usage is TRBV10-1 and J usage is TRBJ2-3; TRBD2 is a possible D gene (6 bases). The CDR3 consists of 15 residues. Trimming pared 6 bases from V and 2 bases from J, leaving 15 bases between. The V gene's germline CDR1 is WNHNN and CDR2 SYGVQD (reference sequence). As DNA, the CDR3 is TGCGCCAGCAGCGAGGGACTTATCCACACAGATACGCAGTATTTT. Translated, it gives CASSEGLIHTDTQYF.

This clone appeared once. V and J are TRBV19 and TRBJ1-1, with TRBD1 matching 8 bases. This CDR3 is 14 amino acids long. Trimming cost V 7 bases and J 1 base; bases outside gene matches: 5. The germline V gene has CDR1 LNHDA and CDR2 SQIVND (reference sequence). The CDR3 bases are TGTGCCAGTACCTTGGACAGGGCGAACACTGAAGCTTTCTTT. Its translation is CASTLDRANTEAFF.

V is TRBV5-1 and J is TRBJ1-6, with D possibly matching TRBD1 (6 bases). Trimming shortened V by 4 bases and J by 6 bases, and 11 bases separated the two germline ends. Germline V gene data show CDR1 as SGHRS and CDR2 as YFSETQ. The CDR3 spans 14 residues. The CDR3 DNA follows: TGCGCCAGCAGCCAGGGGACAACTAATTCACCCCTCCACTTT. This sequence encodes CASSQGTTNSPLHF.

The V gene is TRBV6-5, the J gene TRBJ2-1; 9 positions agree with TRBD1. Germline-derived CDR1 and CDR2 are MNHEY and SVGAGI. This CDR3 spans 15 amino acids. Trimming cost V 6 bases and J 3 bases; bases outside gene matches: 6. CDR3 sequence: CASRDDRGIYNEQFF. In DNA form, the CDR3 reads TGTGCCAGCAGGGACGACAGGGGGATCTACAATGAGCAGTTCTTC.

The gene calls are TRBV14 and TRBJ2-1, with D perhaps TRBD2 (5 bases). The V end was cut by 0 bases, the J end by 10 bases, with 13 bases between. CDR1 is SGHDN, CDR2 FVKESK, per germline. CDR3 size: 14 residues. The CDR3 reads CASSQDSGVREQFF. In DNA, the CDR3 is TGTGCCAGCAGCCAAGATTCCGGGGTACGAGAGCAGTTCTTC.

A note on this clone: Germline and junction disagree at one end, which may indicate a read error. Additional DNA sequences in this sample encode the identical CDR3. J is TRBJ1-6 and V is TRBV30; D is uncertain. The CDR3 has 17 residues. Per the germline V gene, CDR1 is GTSNPN and CDR2 is SVGIG (reference sequence). The CDR3 DNA reads as TGTGCCTGGAGTATTGCAGGCGCGAGCTCCTATAATTCCCCCCTCCACTTT. Protein product: CAWSIAGASSYNSPLHF.

This chain links TRBV19 with TRBJ2-5; 8 bases agree with TRBD2. CDR3 length: 16 residues. Per the germline V gene, CDR1 is LNHDA and CDR2 is SQIVND (reference sequence). Trimming took 1 base from V and 1 from J; bases not matched to a gene: 5. CDR3 DNA: TGTGCCAGTAGTATAGTCCGGGGGGGTGTCCAAGAGACCCAGTACTTC. Protein: CASSIVRGGVQETQYF.